This passage covers 19 T cell receptor beta chains from one sample sequenced in a study of cytomegalovirus exposure and HLA in healthy donors (dated by TCRdb to the late 2010s). The protocol used for the library was the immunoSEQ multiplex PCR assay. A mixture of 60 forward primers for TCR Vbeta segments and 13 reverse primers for TCR Jbeta segments was used in the multiplex PCR. TCRdb retrieved this table from immuneACCESS and kept in-frame rearrangements only. Not all clones are present; in checked studies, unresolved V genes account for under half, and no reason is known for the remainder. The sample table records about 110,000 clones; 65% to 80% of these occur just once. About 5.7% of the sample lies in the top ten. Input material: PBMCs. Receptors originate from a male donor in good health and CMV-seronegative.

In this sample, this clone turned up a few times. The chain has TRBV7-2 and TRBJ1-5, with TRBD1 matching over 8 bases. CDR1 is SGHTA, CDR2 FQGNSA, per germline. This CDR3 has 16 residues. Losses at the gene ends were 5 bases for V and 6 bases for J; bases not matched to a gene: 12. CDR3 bases: TGTGCCAGCAGCCGAACCGGGACAGGCCTCGGTCAGCCCCAGCATTTT. This gives the protein CASSRTGTGLGQPQHF.

V usage is TRBV2 and J usage is TRBJ2-1, with TRBD2 as a possible D gene (5 bases). The V gene lost 8 bases and the J gene lost 2 bases, with 10 bases spanning the gap. Looked up from germline, CDR1 is SNHLY and CDR2 is FYNNEI. The CDR3 covers 13 residues. The CDR3 reads CASLAGTYNEQFF. In DNA, the CDR3 is TGTGCCAGCCTGGCGGGCACCTACAATGAGCAGTTCTTC.

V gene TRBV10-3 combines with J gene TRBJ2-1, with 9 bases that match TRBD2. Germline V gene sequence: CDR1 ENHRY, CDR2 SYGVKD. The CDR3 extends over 15 amino acids. V was clipped by 7 bases and J by 9 bases; unmatched bases: 13. CDR3 region: CAITRTSEEGGEQFF. In nucleotides, the CDR3 is TGTGCCATCACCCGGACTAGCGAGGAGGGGGGTGAGCAGTTCTTC.

The V call is TRBV28, the J call TRBJ1-2; D is uncertain. With 4 bases removed from V and 6 bases from J, the gap between germline ends came to 6 bases. CDR1 MDHEN and CDR2 SYDVKM come from the germline V gene. The CDR3 extends over 11 amino acids. CDR3 sequence reads: CASSSLDGYTF. The CDR3 DNA follows: TGTGCCAGCAGTTCCCTCGATGGCTACACCTTC.

CDR3 sequence: CASGGDRVSQPQHF. Written as DNA, the CDR3 is TGTGCCAGCGGCGGGGACAGGGTAAGCCAGCCCCAGCATTTT. The chain carries TRBV2 and TRBJ1-5, with 9 bases lining up with TRBD1. The CDR3 covers 14 residues. V shed 8 bases and J 7 bases; nucleotides not matched to a gene: 9. Germline V gene lookup returns CDR1 SNHLY and CDR2 FYNNEI.

The V and J genes are TRBV5-5 and TRBJ2-1, with TRBD2 matching over 15 bases. V shed 6 bases and J 9 bases; nucleotides not matched to a gene: 10. CDR1 is SGHKS, CDR2 YYEKEE, per germline (reference sequence). This CDR3 has 16 amino acids. In DNA form, the CDR3 reads TGTGCCAGCACGGTGCCGGGACTAGCGGGAGGTGGTGAGCAGTTCTTC. Translation: CASTVPGLAGGGEQFF.

The CDR3: CASSDWGQGSFKQFF. The CDR3 DNA is TGTGCCAGCTCGGACTGGGGACAGGGGTCCTTTAAGCAGTTCTTC. V and J are TRBV18 and TRBJ2-1; 10 nucleotides line up with TRBD1. This CDR3 has 15 residues. The junction had 13 bases not matched to a gene; V was cut back by 6 bases and J by 11 bases. Per germline, CDR1 KGHSH and CDR2 LQKENI.

The chain combines TRBV27 with TRBJ1-5, with D possibly being TRBD1 (5 bases). This CDR3 region has 15 residues. Germline V gene lookup returns CDR1 MNHEY and CDR2 SMNVEV (reference sequence). V was clipped by 0 bases and J by 3 bases, with 9 bases between them. The CDR3 region is CASSLSGAFNQPQHF. The CDR3 DNA follows: TGTGCCAGCAGTTTATCAGGGGCTTTCAATCAGCCCCAGCATTTT.

In DNA form, the CDR3 reads TGTGCCAGCAGTGACTCCCAGATCGGAAGGAGCTCCTACGAGCAGTACTTC. Translating it yields CASSDSQIGRSSYEQYF. This rearrangement joins TRBV6-4 to TRBJ2-7; D gene ambiguous. This CDR3 comprises 17 residues. Germline V lookup: CDR1 MRHNA, CDR2 SNTAGT. With 0 bases removed from V and 0 bases from J, the gap between germline ends came to 15 bases.

V usage is TRBV30 and J usage is TRBJ2-4; D may be TRBD2 (6 bases). V lost 0 bases and J 0 bases, leaving 15 bases between the germline ends. This CDR3 comprises 17 residues. CDR1 and CDR2 from the germline V gene are GTSNPN and SVGIG (reference sequence). Here the CDR3 reads CAWSVVAGYLAKNIQYF. The DNA for the CDR3 is TGTGCCTGGAGTGTTGTGGCGGGGTACCTAGCCAAAAACATTCAGTACTTC.

CDR3 sequence reads: CASSPGLANSYEQYF. CDR3 DNA sequence: TGTGCCAGCTCACCGGGACTAGCGAACTCCTACGAGCAGTACTTC. The V call is TRBV18, the J call TRBJ2-7; 10 nucleotides align to TRBD2. CDR1 is KGHSH, CDR2 LQKENI, per germline. This CDR3 has 15 residues. Trimming removed 3 bases from V and 0 bases from J; junction bases left unmatched: 2.

This chain uses TRBV29-1 with TRBJ2-1; D perhaps matches TRBD1 (6 bases). Trimming stripped 8 bases from V and 5 bases from J, with 19 bases between. CDR1 and CDR2 from the germline V gene are SQVTM and ANQGSEA. The CDR3 has 14 residues. The DNA of the CDR3 is TGCAGCTCGGCGAAACAGGGTCCTCACAATGAGCAGTTCTTC. This translates into CSSAKQGPHNEQFF.

The chain combines TRBV5-1 with TRBJ1-5; D call uncertain. Trimming stripped 4 bases from V and 0 bases from J, with 11 bases between. The germline V gene encodes CDR1 SGHRS and CDR2 YFSETQ. This CDR3 is built from 15 residues. DNA of the CDR3: TGCGCCAGCAGCAGGGAGGGTGGTAGCAATCAGCCCCAGCATTTT. It yields the protein CASSREGGSNQPQHF.

This clone turned up a few times. The chain couples TRBV7-6 to TRBJ1-1; 7 bases align to TRBD1. This CDR3 region has 13 residues. Per the germline V gene, CDR1 is SGHVS and CDR2 is FNYEAQ. V gave up 5 bases and J gave up 3 bases; unmatched junction bases: 3. CDR3 protein: CASSPDRDTEAFF. CDR3 nucleotides: TGTGCCAGCAGCCCTGACAGGGACACTGAAGCTTTCTTT.

The V gene is TRBV11-3, the J gene TRBJ2-3; D remains unclear. This CDR3 has 13 amino acids. V was trimmed by 5 bases and J by 4 bases, leaving 10 bases between them. Germline values: CDR1 SGHNT, CDR2 YENEEA. CDR3 sequence reads: CASSAPYSDTQYF. As DNA, the CDR3 is TGTGCCAGCAGCGCCCCCTACTCAGATACGCAGTATTTT.

The chain employs TRBV11-2 and TRBJ2-1; 9 positions agree with TRBD2. Germline CDR1 is SGHAT and CDR2 is FQNNGV. This CDR3 contains 15 residues. V shed 1 base and J 4 bases; nucleotides not matched to a gene: 2. The CDR3 nucleotides read TGTGCCAGCAGCTTAGGGACTAGCGTATACAATGAGCAGTTCTTC. Its translation: CASSLGTSVYNEQFF.

The chain links TRBV10-2 to TRBJ1-1; D perhaps matches TRBD1 (6 bases). Germline V gives CDR1 WSHSY, CDR2 SAAADI. V was clipped by 3 bases and J by 8 bases, with 7 bases between them. The CDR3 runs 11 residues. The CDR3 spells CASSDRGEAFF. The CDR3 region has the DNA TGCGCCAGCAGTGACAGGGGAGAAGCTTTCTTT.

CDR3: CASSSGPGIYNEQFF. The CDR3 nucleotides are TGTGCCAGCAGCTCGGGCCCGGGGATCTACAATGAGCAGTTCTTC. V is TRBV11-1 and J is TRBJ2-1; possibly TRBD2 for D (5 bases). CDR1 is SGHAT and CDR2 is FQDESV in the germline V gene (reference sequence). The CDR3 loop spans 15 amino acids. The V end was cut by 4 bases, the J end by 3 bases, with 13 bases between.

The chain carries TRBV2 and TRBJ1-3; 8 bases agree with TRBD1. The J segment lost 4 bases and the V segment lost 11 bases, leaving 7 bases of the junction unmatched. Germline CDR1 reads SNHLY; CDR2 reads FYNNEI. The CDR3 runs 13 residues. The CDR3: CAGGGTGGNTIYF. The CDR3 DNA sequence: TGTGCCGGCGGCGGGACAGGAGGAAACACCATATATTTT.